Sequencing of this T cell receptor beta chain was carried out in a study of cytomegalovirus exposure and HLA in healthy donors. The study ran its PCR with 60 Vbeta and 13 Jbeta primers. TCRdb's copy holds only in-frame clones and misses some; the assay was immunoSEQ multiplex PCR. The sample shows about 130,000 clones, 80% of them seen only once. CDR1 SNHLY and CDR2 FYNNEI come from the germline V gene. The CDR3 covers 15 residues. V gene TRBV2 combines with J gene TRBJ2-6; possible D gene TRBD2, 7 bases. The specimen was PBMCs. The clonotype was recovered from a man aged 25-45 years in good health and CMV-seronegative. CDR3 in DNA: TGTGCGGGGGGGGCTGTTAGCTCTGGGGCCAACGTCCTGACTTTC. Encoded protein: CAGGAVSSGANVLTF. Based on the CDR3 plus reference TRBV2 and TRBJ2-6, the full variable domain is EPEVTQTPSHQVTQMGQEVILRCVPISNHLYFYWYRQILGQKVEFLVSFYNNEISEKSEIFDDQFSVERPDGSNFTLKIRSTKLEDSAMYFCAGGAVSSGANVLTFGAGSRLTVL.